The rows below give T cell receptor beta chains drawn from one sample of a study of T cells in Graves' hyperthyroidism and ophthalmopathy. TCRdb reanalysed the multiplex PCR reads using MiXCR and keeps one entry per CDR3 protein. The data hold 500,000 to 800,000 distinct CDR3 sequences, with roughly 46% observed a single time. Sequenced input: peripheral blood or thyroid tissue (not recorded which). The receptors originated from an adult man with Graves' disease, either hyperthyroidism or ophthalmopathy (not recorded which). Each CDR3 is given with its conserved first and last residue. Each record gives: clone size, D gene, V gene, J gene, CDR3 DNA, CDR3 protein. D genes are given only for firm matches. Where a row states a size, it is once, few, many or the class of an expanded clone; other rows omit it.

once	TRBD1	TRBV25-1	TRBJ1-2	TGTGCCAGCGTCGAAGGGACAGGCGGGGGCTACACCTTC	CASVEGTGGGYTF
few	.	TRBV20-1	TRBJ1-5	TGCAGTGCTAGAGATGGCAGGGGAGATAGCAATCAGCCCCAGCATTTT	CSARDGRGDSNQPQHF
few	TRBD1	TRBV10-3	TRBJ1-4	TGTGCCAGCAGTTACAGGGACAGCACTAATGAAAAACTGTTTTTT	CASSYRDSTNEKLFF
many	.	TRBV7-9	TRBJ1-6	TGTGCCAGCAGCCCTGGGACCGTCCCGGATAATTCACCCCTCCACTTT	CASSPGTVPDNSPLHF
.	.	TRBV24-1	TRBJ2-5	TGTGCCAGCAGCCGACTTCCCCTGGACACCTTAGAGACCCAGTACTTC	CASSRLPLDTLETQYF
.	.	TRBV27	TRBJ1-1	TGTGCCAGCAGTTTAAACTTCATGAACACTGAAGCTTTCTTT	CASSLNFMNTEAFF
.	.	TRBV2	TRBJ1-1	TGTGCCAGCAGCCAAGATTGGGGGCAACCGAACACTGAAGCTTTCTTT	CASSQDWGQPNTEAFF
.	.	TRBV11-3	TRBJ1-2	TGTGCCAGCAGCTCTACGCCGTCCTTCCCAGGTCGGGGCTACACCTTC	CASSSTPSFPGRGYTF
.	TRBD1	TRBV7-9	TRBJ2-2	TGTGCCAGCAGCTGGAGACAGGGGGTCGACACCGGGGAGCTGTTTTTT	CASSWRQGVDTGELFF
.	.	TRBV20-1	TRBJ2-2	TGCAGTGCCTTCGGGACTCACACCGCGAACACCGGGGAGCTGTTTTTT	CSAFGTHTANTGELFF
many	.	TRBV10-3	TRBJ1-2	TGTGCCATCAGTGTGCCTGGACGGACTCTGAGTGGCTACACCTTC	CAISVPGRTLSGYTF
.	TRBD2	TRBV2	TRBJ2-2	TGTGCCAGTAGAGCGGGAGCTCTTAGCGGGGAGCTGTTTTTT	CASRAGALSGELFF
.	.	TRBV7-8	TRBJ1-5	TGTGCCAGCAGCTTGGGACGGCTCAATCAGCCCCAGCATTTT	CASSLGRLNQPQHF
.	.	TRBV7-9	TRBJ2-7	TGTGCCAGCAGTTACAGGGCGGACTCCTACGAGCAGTACTTC	CASSYRADSYEQYF
.	.	TRBV6-1	TRBJ1-2	TGTGCCAGCAGTGGGTCCGGGACTAACTATGGCTACACCTTC	CASSGSGTNYGYTF
few	TRBD1	TRBV7-6	TRBJ2-2	TGTGCCAGTAGCCCAACTATGACAGGGGGCACCGGGGAGCTGTTTTTT	CASSPTMTGGTGELFF
many	.	TRBV29-1	TRBJ2-2	TGCAGCGTTGAATTGGGCTCGGTCACCGGGGAGCTGTTTTTT	CSVELGSVTGELFF
few	TRBD1	TRBV11-3	TRBJ2-5	TGTGCCAGCAGCTTAGGGGTCCAGGGGGCCAGGTTAGAGACCCAGTACTTC	CASSLGVQGARLETQYF